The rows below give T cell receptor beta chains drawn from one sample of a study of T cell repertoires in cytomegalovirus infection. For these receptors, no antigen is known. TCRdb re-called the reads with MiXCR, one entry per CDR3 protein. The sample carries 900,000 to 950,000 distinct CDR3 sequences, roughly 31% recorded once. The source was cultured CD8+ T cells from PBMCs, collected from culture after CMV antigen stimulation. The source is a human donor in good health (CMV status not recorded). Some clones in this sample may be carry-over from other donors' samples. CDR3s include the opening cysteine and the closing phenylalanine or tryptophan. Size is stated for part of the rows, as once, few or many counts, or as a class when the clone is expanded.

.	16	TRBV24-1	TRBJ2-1	CATSDYTGDPYNEQFF
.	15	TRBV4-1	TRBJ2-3	CASRAPPGATDTQYF
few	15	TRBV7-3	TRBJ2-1	CASSLMGTGKNEQFF
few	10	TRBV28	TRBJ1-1	CASSRSAAFF
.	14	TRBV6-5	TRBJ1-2	CASSGQGSAYGYTF
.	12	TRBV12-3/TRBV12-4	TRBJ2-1	CASSLIRGEQFF
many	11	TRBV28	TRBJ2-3	CASSPRYTQYF
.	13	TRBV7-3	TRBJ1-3	CAPSLTGRNTIYF
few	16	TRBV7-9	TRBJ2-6	CASRGAGSSGANVLTF
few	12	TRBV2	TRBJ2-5	CATGTEEETQYF
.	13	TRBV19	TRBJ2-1	CATRQGNYNEQFF
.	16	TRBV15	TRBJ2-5	CATSRDQGGGQETQYF
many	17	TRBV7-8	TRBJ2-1	CASSPYVWLEPYNEQFF
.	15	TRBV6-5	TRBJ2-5	CASRHWTGDQETQYF
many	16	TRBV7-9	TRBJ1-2	CASSHTGGANEYGYTF
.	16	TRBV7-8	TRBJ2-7	CASSWIAGQPLDEQYF
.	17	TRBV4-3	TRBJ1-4	CASSQVGRVVTNEKLFF
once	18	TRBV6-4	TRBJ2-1	CASSDSPYSGGPRNEQFF
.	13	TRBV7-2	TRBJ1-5	CASSYYLAGPQHF
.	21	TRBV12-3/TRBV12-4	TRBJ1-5	CASSLDLPRLGYPVSNQPQHF
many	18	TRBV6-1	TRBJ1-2	CASSERPGTGFSNYGYTF
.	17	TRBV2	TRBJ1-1	CASRLGTGWGLNTEAFF
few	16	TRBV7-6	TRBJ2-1	CASSLVTGEAGNEQFF
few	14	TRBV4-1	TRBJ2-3	CASSQVETTDTQYF
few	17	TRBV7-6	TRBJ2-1	CASSLVPGQQTYNEQFF
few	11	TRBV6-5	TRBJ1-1	CASTHGTEAFF
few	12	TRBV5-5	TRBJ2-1	CASSLEINEQFF
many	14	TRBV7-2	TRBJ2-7	CASSLRGQPYEQYF
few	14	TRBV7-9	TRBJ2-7	CASSRPEVPYEQYF
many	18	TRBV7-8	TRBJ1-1	CASSLADRVSFFDTEAFF
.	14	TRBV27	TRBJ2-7	CASISGGARGEQYF
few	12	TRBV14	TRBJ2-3	CASSQGGGMEYF
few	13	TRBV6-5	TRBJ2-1	CASGGGPHNEQFF
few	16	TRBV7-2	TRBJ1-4	CASSPRVGGSYEKLFF
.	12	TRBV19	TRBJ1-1	CASAGTWDEAFF
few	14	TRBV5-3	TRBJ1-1	CASSFDRFYTEAFF
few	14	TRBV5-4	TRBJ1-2	CASSLSPGAYGYTF
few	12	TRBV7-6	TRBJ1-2	CASSYDRDGYTF
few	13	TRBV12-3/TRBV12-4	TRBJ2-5	CASSRGLAETQYF
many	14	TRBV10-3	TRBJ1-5	CAIWTPGDDQPQHF
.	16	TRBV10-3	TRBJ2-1	CAISDPGQSSYNEQFF
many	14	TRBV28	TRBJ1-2	CASSPTGDSYGYTF
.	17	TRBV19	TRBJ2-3	CASSISYGSPESDTQYF
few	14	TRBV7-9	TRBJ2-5	CASSSTRDPETQYF
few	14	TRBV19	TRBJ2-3	CASSMRWGTDTQYF
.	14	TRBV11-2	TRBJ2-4	CASSLGLAGKIQYF
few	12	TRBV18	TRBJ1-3	CASSPWGNTIYF
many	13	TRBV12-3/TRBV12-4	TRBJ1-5	CASSPRDNQPQHF
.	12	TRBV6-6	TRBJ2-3	CASASSTDTQYF
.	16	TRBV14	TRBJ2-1	CASSQGLRGGYNEQFF
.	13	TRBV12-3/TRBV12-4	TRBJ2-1	CASSFQVGDEQFF
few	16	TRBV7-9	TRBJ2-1	CASSLGAYSSYNEQFF
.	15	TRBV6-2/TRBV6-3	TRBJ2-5	CASSYEVGGDETQYF